This record covers a single T cell receptor (beta chain). Its antigen remains unidentified. Within one base of it there is no much larger clone, and no base qualities were kept. This entry comes from a study of shared T cell receptors in the human thymus (dated by TCRdb to about 2021). For context, the study as a whole: The study investigated the way shared, self-reactive T-cell receptor alpha chains are produced in the human thymus.

To prepare the library, the immunoSEQ multiplex PCR assay was applied. Drawn from immuneACCESS, this table holds only the in-frame rearrangements with V and J called that TCRdb kept. Clones are partly lost; checked studies trace under half to an unresolved V gene and leave the rest unexplained. The sample profile shows 600,000 or so clones; more than 70% of them were found once. The top ten hold roughly 0.0086% of the sample. Trimming removed 6 bases from V and 2 bases from J; the gene matches leave 0 bases unexplained. The germline V gene gives CDR1 as MNHEY and CDR2 as SVGAGI. The CDR3, cysteine through phenylalanine, is 12 amino acids long. Only CDR3 DNA is held: 36 bases, read in frame from base 1. The sample was also linked to a second study, of human thymus T cells. Looking at the second paper: In Finland, the donors were immunologically healthy infants who were having open corrective cardiac surgery for congenital heart defects. Thymus tissue was obtained as surgical resects removed during corrective cardiac surgery. Usage of V and J gene segments appeared to be biased in both the thymic and the peripheral blood repertoires. The related research found that thymic TCR repertoires overlapped highly between unrelated individuals. TCR alpha and beta repertoires from roughly 8 infant thymus samples and a few related peripheral blood samples were characterized in the study. The infant donors were about 6 to 244 days old, and the cohort included over 5 males and a couple of females. After being mechanically released from the tissue, thymocytes were kept at -70 degrees C in pellets of about 10-32 million cells. A QIAsymphony instrument was used to extract genomic DNA from the frozen cell pellets. TCRB and TCRAD loci were amplified from a standardized quantity of quality-controlled genomic DNA using the immunoSEQ multiplex PCR assay. The amplicons spanned the V(D)J region and were long enough to cover the CDR3 and allow V and J genes to be identified. Through the commercial immunoSEQ service, the amplicons were sequenced on an Illumina platform. Primer bias and sequencing errors were corrected as previously described, and TCRAD and TCRB were defined on the basis of the IMGT database. Analysis of the repertoires was done with immunoSEQ Analyzer 3.0 and VDJTools and included basic statistics, V/J segment usage, diversity estimates, rarefaction and pairwise overlap. To estimate diversity, the Chao1, ChaoE, Efron-Thisted, Shannon and inverse Simpson indices were applied, and diversity was also estimated on datasets down-sampled to the smallest sample. For repertoire overlap, CDR3 nucleotide sequence, V gene and J gene had to match strictly, and clustering was done by Jaccard-based multidimensional scaling. Thymus samples yielded on average approximately 840,000 unique TCRB clonotypes, compared with around 91,000 from blood samples.

This chain joins TRBV6-5 to TRBJ1-2, and 7 junctional nucleotides match TRBD1. The clonotype was recovered from a boy in the first two years of life with a congenital heart defect. Donor details come from another sample of the same person, matched by shared clones. The sequencing input was thymocytes. The bases are TGTGCCAGCAGGGGACAGAACTATGGCTACACCTTC. The encoded protein is CASRGQNYGYTF.